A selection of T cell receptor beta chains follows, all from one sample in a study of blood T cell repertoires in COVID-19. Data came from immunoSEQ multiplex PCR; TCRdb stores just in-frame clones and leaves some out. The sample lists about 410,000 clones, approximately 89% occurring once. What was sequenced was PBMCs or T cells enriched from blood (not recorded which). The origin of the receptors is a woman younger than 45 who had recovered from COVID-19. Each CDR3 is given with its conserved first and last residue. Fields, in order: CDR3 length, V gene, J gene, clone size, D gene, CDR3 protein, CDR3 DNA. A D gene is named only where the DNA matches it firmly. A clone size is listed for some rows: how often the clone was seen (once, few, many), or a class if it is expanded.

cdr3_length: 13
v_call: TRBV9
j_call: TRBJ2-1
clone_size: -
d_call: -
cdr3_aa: CASSVDVGGEQFF
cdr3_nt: TGTGCCAGCAGCGTAGACGTCGGGGGTGAGCAGTTCTTC

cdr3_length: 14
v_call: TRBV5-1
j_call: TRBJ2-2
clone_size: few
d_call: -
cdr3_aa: CASSLQANTGELFF
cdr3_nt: TGCGCCAGCAGCTTGCAAGCTAACACCGGGGAGCTGTTTTTT

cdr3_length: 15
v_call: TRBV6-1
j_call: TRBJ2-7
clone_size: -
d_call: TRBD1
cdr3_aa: CASSEEGTGGYEQYF
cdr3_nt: TGTGCCAGCAGTGAAGAGGGGACAGGGGGTTACGAGCAGTACTTC

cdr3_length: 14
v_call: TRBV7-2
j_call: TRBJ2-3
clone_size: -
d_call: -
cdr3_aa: CASSLSHSTDTQYF
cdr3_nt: TGTGCCAGCAGCTTATCTCACTCCACAGATACGCAGTATTTT

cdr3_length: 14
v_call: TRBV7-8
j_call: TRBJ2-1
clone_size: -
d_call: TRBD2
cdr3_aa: CASSLEGLAHEQFF
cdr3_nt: TGTGCCAGCAGCTTGGAGGGACTAGCCCATGAGCAGTTCTTC

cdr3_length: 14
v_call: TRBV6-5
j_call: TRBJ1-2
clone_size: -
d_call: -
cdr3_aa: CASKYSRGDYGYTF
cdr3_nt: TGTGCCAGCAAGTATTCACGGGGGGACTATGGCTACACCTTC

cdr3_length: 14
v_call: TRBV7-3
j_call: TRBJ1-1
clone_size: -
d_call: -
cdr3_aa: CASSRGGRGTEAFF
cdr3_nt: TGTGCCAGCAGTCGAGGGGGTAGGGGGACTGAAGCTTTCTTT

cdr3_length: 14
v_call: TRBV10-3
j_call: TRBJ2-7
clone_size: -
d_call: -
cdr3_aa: CAISESKGGYEQYF
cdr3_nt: TGTGCCATCAGTGAGTCGAAAGGGGGCTACGAGCAGTACTTC

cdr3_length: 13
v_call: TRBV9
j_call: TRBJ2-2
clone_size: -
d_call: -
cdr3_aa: CASEDSYTGELFF
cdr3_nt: TGTGCCAGCGAGGACAGTTACACCGGGGAGCTGTTTTTT

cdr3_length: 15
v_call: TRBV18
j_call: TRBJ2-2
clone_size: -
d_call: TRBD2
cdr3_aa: CASSPSSGDTGELFF
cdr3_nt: TGTGCCAGCTCACCATCTAGCGGCGACACCGGGGAGCTGTTTTTT

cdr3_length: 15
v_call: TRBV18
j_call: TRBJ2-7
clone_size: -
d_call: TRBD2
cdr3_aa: CASSPPAGLTYEQYF
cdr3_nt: TGTGCCAGCTCACCGCCAGCGGGACTGACCTACGAGCAGTACTTC

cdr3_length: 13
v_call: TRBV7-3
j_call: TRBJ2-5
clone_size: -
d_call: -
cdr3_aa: CASSLNQGGTQYF
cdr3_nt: TGTGCCAGCAGCTTAAACCAGGGCGGGACCCAGTACTTC

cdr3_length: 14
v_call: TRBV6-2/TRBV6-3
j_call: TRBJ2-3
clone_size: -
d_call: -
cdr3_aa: CASSSRGGTDTQYF
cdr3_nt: TGTGCCAGCAGTTCCAGGGGCGGCACAGATACGCAGTATTTT

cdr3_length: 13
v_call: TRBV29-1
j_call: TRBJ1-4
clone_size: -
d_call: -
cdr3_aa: CSVVGHSSEKLFF
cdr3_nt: TGCAGCGTTGTGGGACATAGTTCTGAAAAACTGTTTTTT

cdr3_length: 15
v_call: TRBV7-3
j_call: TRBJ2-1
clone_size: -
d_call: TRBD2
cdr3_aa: CASSLGLAGYNEQFF
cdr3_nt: TGTGCCAGCAGCTTAGGACTAGCGGGATACAATGAGCAGTTCTTC

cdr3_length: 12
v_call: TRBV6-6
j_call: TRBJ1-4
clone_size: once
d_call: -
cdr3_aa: CASSSSDEKLFF
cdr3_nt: TGTGCCAGCAGTTCTTCTGATGAAAAACTGTTTTTT